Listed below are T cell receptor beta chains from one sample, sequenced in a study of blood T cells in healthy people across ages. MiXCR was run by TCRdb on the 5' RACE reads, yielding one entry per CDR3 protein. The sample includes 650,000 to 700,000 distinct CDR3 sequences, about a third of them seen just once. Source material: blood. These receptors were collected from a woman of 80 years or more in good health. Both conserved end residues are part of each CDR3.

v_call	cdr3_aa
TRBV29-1	CSVGPLGSKNIQYF
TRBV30	CAWSVYRTFNYGYTF
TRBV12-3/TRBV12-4	CASRLSLHGEKLFF
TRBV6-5	CASSYGGIEDTEAFF
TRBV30	CAWSSQGTEAFF
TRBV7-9	CASSLKAGGNYGYTF
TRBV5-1	CASSLDGSETQYF
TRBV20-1	CSARATSNEQFF
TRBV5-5	CASSPGPYPYEQYF
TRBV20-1	CSARDNRASNEKLFF
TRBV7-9	CASSPQRVGGTEAFF
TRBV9	CASSVVAGANYGYTF
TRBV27	CASSLFAAAPYEQYF
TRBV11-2	CASSLLQTGGDEQFF
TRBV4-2	CASSQEGQAHYEQYF
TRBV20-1	CSASGEAGYSNQPQHF
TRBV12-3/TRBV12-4	CASSLWVRPPQSDNEQFF
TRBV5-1	CASSKSGPLDIQYF
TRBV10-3	CAISGVGQNTEAFF
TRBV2	CASRELRSNYGYTF
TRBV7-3	CASSTGRGPSYEQYF
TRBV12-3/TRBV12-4	CASSFFRVQETQYF
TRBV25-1	CATRSNRGAGVNYGYTF
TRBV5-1	CASRVEVAGETQYF
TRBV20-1	CSARDGQRVSYNEQFF
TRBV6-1	CASSEGDRDQETQYF
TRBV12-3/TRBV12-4	CATEREARETQYF
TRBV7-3	CASSLMGGRSTGELFF
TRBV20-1	CSASKGDQYSNQSQHF
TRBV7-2	CASSLDRQRYQPQHF
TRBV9	CASSVRSSGGATQYF
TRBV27	CASSFRQSNTEAFF
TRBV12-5	CASGLVQGVGRNTEAFF
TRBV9	CASSALRQVSGDGYTF
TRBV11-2	CASSLGSRGDEKLFF
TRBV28	CASSLRSTGPTNEKLFF
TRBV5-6	CASSSPGDGNEQSF
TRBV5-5	CASSTGWGACSTEAFF
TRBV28	CASSPGQGSHNEQFF
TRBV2	CASNGGTENSPLHF
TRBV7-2	CASSLAGGPPYEQYF
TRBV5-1	CASSPGQGARTYEQYF
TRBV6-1	CASKGGKNQPQHF
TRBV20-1	CSAVLAGWVSYNEQFF
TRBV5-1	CASSPRDRGEEKLFF
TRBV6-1	CASSEAPGGRPYNEQFF
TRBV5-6	CASSFRDGYNEQFF
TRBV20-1	CSARRSGPFETQYF
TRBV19	CAGLQGDYGYTF
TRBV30	CAWSRQGGQPQHF
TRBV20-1	CSARGGQNWETQYF
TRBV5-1	CASSLATNQPQHF
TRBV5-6	CASRQQGPGYNEQFF
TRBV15	CATSRDLGDRGGYTF
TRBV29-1	CSVDLYLHTDTQYF